This T cell receptor beta chain appears in the sequencing data of a study of CD8 T cells in ankylosing spondylitis. Regarding the study as a whole: As for the disease-linked clones, they showed a CD8+ phenotype and occurred at relatively low frequencies in peripheral blood. Earlier studies detected some motif variants in reactive arthritis synovial fluid and blood. What appeared characteristic of ankylosing spondylitis blood was a TCR beta motif of 7 or 8 highly homologous variants.

This clonotype was seen repeatedly, ten times or more. Its antigen is still unknown. The germline V gene encodes CDR1 DFQATT and CDR2 SNEGSKA (reference sequence). This CDR3 is built from 13 residues. V lost 6 bases, J lost 4 bases, and 6 bases stayed unmatched. Making the TCR beta libraries involved quantitative 5'-RACE with molecular barcodes. Each CDR3 protein gets one entry after TCRdb re-called the 5' RACE reads with MiXCR. The table shows some 140,000 distinct CDR3 sequences, with about 10% occurring only once. This chain joins TRBV20-1 and TRBJ2-7; 10 nucleotides align to TRBD1. This sequence originates from a female donor with ankylosing spondylitis or in good health (not recorded which). Material: blood, either unsorted or a sorted T cell fraction (not recorded which). CDR3 residues: CSAFGTGVYEQYF. The CDR3, as DNA: TGCAGTGCGTTCGGGACAGGGGTGTACGAGCAGTACTTC.